The 32 T cell receptor beta chains in this list originate from one sample, sequenced in a study of T cell clonality in common variable immunodeficiency. Study-level points and caveats: Common variable immunodeficiency TCR beta sequences reportedly had fewer deletions and N-nucleotide insertions.

Measured with immunoSEQ multiplex PCR; TCRdb has only the in-frame clones, and not every one. The repertoire has 40,000 or so clones, none seen only once; the ten largest take about 6.3%. No cognate antigen is known for these TCRs. Sequencing was performed on peripheral blood mononuclear cells. The receptors shown here come from a human donor with common variable immunodeficiency.

This clone was detected only a few times. The read is 3 residues too short to cover the CDR3 end, so that end is filled in from the germline J gene. The J gene is TRBJ2-2, the V gene TRBV7-6; D may be TRBD1 (6 bases). Trimming removed 5 bases at V and 6 bases at J, with 13 bases between. Germline CDR1 SGHVS, CDR2 FNYEAQ. The CDR3 has 14 residues. CDR3 sequence: CASSATGSPGELFF. The CDR3 bases that were read are TGTGCCAGCAGCGCCACAGGGAGCCCCGGGGAG.

The chain's CDR3 is CAWARDRVNEKLFF. CDR3 DNA (partial): TGTGCCTGGGCCCGGGACAGAGTAAATGAAAAA. This chain connects TRBV30 to TRBJ1-4, with 7 bases matching TRBD1. The CDR3 end lies 3 residues beyond the end of the read and is filled in from the germline J gene. The CDR3 runs to 14 residues. The V segment lost 5 bases and the J segment 5 bases; nucleotides outside the gene matches: 8. Germline V gene data show CDR1 as GTSNPN and CDR2 as SVGIG (reference sequence).

This clone was counted between two and nine times. The read finishes 3 residues shy of the CDR3 end, and the germline J gene is used to complete it. The chain is built from TRBV6-1 and TRBJ1-2, with TRBD1 as a possible D gene (6 bases). The germline V gene has CDR1 MNHNS and CDR2 SASEGT. Trimming pared 3 bases from V and 7 bases from J, leaving 18 bases between. The CDR3 runs 15 residues. The CDR3 reads CASSDRDIMDRGYTF. The DNA read from the CDR3 is TGTGCCAGCAGTGACCGGGACATAATGGACCGTGGC.

About this clone: The read falls 3 residues short of the CDR3 end, and the missing part is taken from the germline J gene. V usage is TRBV7-8 and J usage is TRBJ2-1, with 8 bases aligning to TRBD2. The length of the CDR3 is 15 residues. V shed 5 bases, J shed 9 bases, and the junction held 12 bases outside the gene matches. In germline, CDR1 is SGHVS, CDR2 FQNEAQ. The chain's CDR3 is CASSATLAEMPEQFF. The sequenced CDR3 bases are TGTGCCAGCAGCGCCACACTAGCGGAGATGCCTGAG.

This clone appeared a few times. The CDR3 end is not reached by the read, which stops 3 residues before it; the germline J gene fills it in. This chain connects TRBV6-2 or TRBV6-3 to TRBJ2-2; 8 bases agree with TRBD2. In germline, CDR1 is MNHEY, CDR2 SVGEGT. CDR3 length equals 15 residues. After removal of 7 bases from V and 1 base from J, the junction contained 5 bases not matched to a gene. The CDR3 sequence: CASNPGLGNTGELFF. Partial CDR3 DNA: TGTGCCAGCAACCCGGGACTAGGGAACACCGGGGAG.

This clone was seen only a few times. The read ends 3 residues before the CDR3 terminus; that terminus is restored from the germline J gene. J is TRBJ2-7 and V is TRBV7-2, with D maybe TRBD1 (6 bases). The germline V gene has CDR1 SGHTA and CDR2 FQGNSA. The CDR3 loop spans 14 amino acids. V gave up 3 bases and J gave up 2 bases, with 11 bases separating them. The CDR3 protein is CASSLDSHAYEQYF. CDR3 bases read: TGTGCCAGCAGCTTGGACAGTCATGCCTACGAG.

This clone was recorded a few times. The CDR3 end falls 3 residues outside the read, so it is completed with the germline J gene. The chain joins TRBV30 to TRBJ1-3; weak D call: TRBD1 (6 bases). Trimming removed 0 bases at V and 0 bases at J, with 15 bases between. This CDR3 region has 17 residues. Per the germline V gene, CDR1 is GTSNPN and CDR2 is SVGIG (reference sequence). CDR3 DNA (partial): TGTGCCTGGAGTGTACGGGGGGGCGAGCCCTCTGGAAACACC. Amino acids: CAWSVRGGEPSGNT. The whole CDR3 protein reads CAWSVRGGEPSGNTIYF.

Concerning this clone: Read coverage stops 3 residues before the CDR3 terminus; the germline J gene supplies the remainder. The rearrangement joins TRBV7-9 to TRBJ1-3, with 8 positions matching TRBD1. Per the germline V gene, CDR1 is SEHNR and CDR2 is FQNEAQ (reference sequence). V dropped 5 bases and J dropped 4; count of bases not matched to a gene: 7. This CDR3 comprises 15 residues. CDR3 amino acids: CASSPWTGRGNTIYF. The DNA read from the CDR3 is TGTGCCAGCAGCCCCTGGACAGGGAGAGGAAACACC.

This clone has just a few counts. The read gets to within 3 residues of the CDR3 end, and the germline J gene fills in the rest. The rearrangement joins TRBV19 to TRBJ2-7; 7 bases align to TRBD1. V lost 5 bases to trimming and J lost 4 bases; unmatched junction nucleotides: 14. CDR3 size: 16 residues. Germline CDR1 and CDR2: LNHDA and SQIVND (reference sequence). CDR3 bases read: TGTGCCAGTAGTTTTAGGACGGGGACAGCCAAGTACGAG. Protein product: CASSFRTGTAKYE. The full CDR3 is CASSFRTGTAKYEQYF. Combining the CDR3 with reference TRBV19 and TRBJ2-7 gives the whole variable domain DGGITQSPKYLFRKEGQNVTLSCEQNLNHDAMYWYRQDPGQGLRLIYYSQIVNDFQKGDIAEGYSVSREKKESFPLTVTSAQKNPTAFYLCASSFRTGTAKYEQYFGPGTRLTVT.

The sample holds many counts of this clone. The CDR3 end is not reached by the read, which stops 3 residues before it; the germline J gene fills it in. J is TRBJ2-7 and V is TRBV7-9, with TRBD1 matching 8 bases. The V segment lost 4 bases and the J segment 4 bases; nucleotides outside the gene matches: 9. The CDR3 is 15 amino acids. Germline V lookup: CDR1 SEHNR, CDR2 FQNEAQ (reference sequence). The CDR3 region is CASSSLTGEWYEQYF. The part of the CDR3 DNA that was read is TGTGCCAGCAGCTCCCTGACAGGGGAGTGGTACGAG.

This clone showed up many times. From the germline J gene comes the end of the CDR3, since the read stops 3 residues before it. The gene calls are TRBV10-1 and TRBJ2-1; 7 positions agree with TRBD2. J gave up 8 bases and V 4 bases, and 8 bases lay outside the gene matches. The CDR3 extends over 14 amino acids. CDR1 and CDR2 (germline): WNHNN, SYGVQD (reference sequence). The sequenced CDR3 bases are TGCGCCAGCAGTGGGATAACGGGGAGGGATGAG. Translated, it gives CASSGITGRDE. The full CDR3 protein is CASSGITGRDEQFF.

This clone was observed a handful of times. The sequence runs out 3 residues before the end of the CDR3; the remainder is reconstructed from the germline J gene. The chain carries TRBV5-1 and TRBJ2-5; 8 bases match TRBD2. The CDR3 totals 16 residues. Germline-derived CDR1 and CDR2 are SGHRS and YFSETQ. With V trimmed by 4 bases and J by 0 bases, 8 bases remained unmatched. The sequenced part of the CDR3 DNA is TGCGCCAGCAGCACAGGACTAGCAGCGTACCAAGAGACC. It is translated as CASSTGLAAYQET. The full CDR3 protein is CASSTGLAAYQETQYF.

This clone was detected many times. The read ends 3 residues shy of where the CDR3 ends; the end is completed using the germline J gene. The chain carries TRBV20-1 and TRBJ2-1; D remains unclear. The V end was cut by 5 bases, the J end by 7 bases, with 9 bases between. Germline values: CDR1 DFQATT, CDR2 SNEGSKA (reference sequence). The CDR3 loop spans 11 amino acids. The part of the CDR3 DNA that was read is TGCAGTGCTGGGCCCCTGAATGAG. It encodes CSAGPLNE. The whole CDR3 region reads CSAGPLNEQFF.

By sample share, this clone is medium-sized. The read ends 3 residues shy of where the CDR3 ends; the end is completed using the germline J gene. The chain employs TRBV6-2 or TRBV6-3 and TRBJ2-3; TRBD1 matches at 7 bases. Germline V gene sequence: CDR1 MNHEY, CDR2 SVGEGT. J lost 6 bases, V lost 2 bases, and 11 bases had no gene match. This CDR3 has 16 amino acids. The CDR3 bases that were read are TGTGCCAGCAGTTACGACATTCACAGGGGCGTTGATACG. Translated, it gives CASSYDIHRGVDT. The full CDR3 reads CASSYDIHRGVDTQYF.

The sample holds a few counts of this clone. The CDR3 end falls 3 residues outside the read, so it is completed with the germline J gene. The rearrangement joins TRBV5-1 to TRBJ1-1, with D perhaps matching TRBD1 (6 bases). With 3 bases removed from V and 5 bases from J, the gap between germline ends came to 11 bases. The CDR3 consists of 13 residues. Per the germline V gene, CDR1 is SGHRS and CDR2 is YFSETQ. CDR3: CASSSYQGTEAFF. Partial CDR3 DNA: TGCGCCAGCAGCTCTTACCAGGGGACTGAA.

Many counts were recorded for this clone. The missing CDR3 end, 3 residues past where the read stops, is filled in from the germline J gene. The chain carries TRBV20-1 and TRBJ2-1, with 11 positions matching TRBD2. CDR3 length: 16 residues. V trimming: 5 bases; J trimming: 6 bases; junction bases outside the gene matches: 12. The germline V gene encodes CDR1 DFQATT and CDR2 SNEGSKA (reference sequence). CDR3 amino acids: CSADKYPGLAANEQFF. The covered CDR3 bases are TGCAGTGCTGACAAATATCCGGGACTAGCGGCCAATGAG.

This clone was picked up many times. The CDR3 end is not reached by the read, which stops 3 residues before it; the germline J gene fills it in. The chain couples TRBV19 to TRBJ2-5, with D tentatively TRBD1 (6 bases). Trimming removed 5 bases at V and 0 bases at J, with 13 bases between. The CDR3 is made up of 15 amino acids. Germline V gene data show CDR1 as LNHDA and CDR2 as SQIVND (reference sequence). The sequenced CDR3 bases are TGTGCCAGTAGTTCCGGGACAAAGTACCAAGAGACC. Amino acids: CASSSGTKYQET. The full CDR3 protein is CASSSGTKYQETQYF.

This clone has more than one count but fewer than ten. The read ends 3 residues shy of where the CDR3 ends; the end is completed using the germline J gene. The chain has TRBV7-3 and TRBJ2-1, with 7 bases fitting TRBD2. The CDR3 has 14 amino acids. Looked up from germline, CDR1 is SGHTA and CDR2 is FQGTGA. J lost 7 bases, V lost 3 bases, and 6 bases had no gene match. CDR3 amino acids: CASSLGGGANEQFF. The DNA read from the CDR3 is TGTGCCAGCAGCTTGGGGGGAGGGGCGAATGAG.

This clone was seen a few times. The CDR3 end lies 3 residues beyond the end of the read and is filled in from the germline J gene. This rearrangement joins TRBV7-3 to TRBJ2-1, with D tentatively TRBD1 or TRBD2 (6 bases each). The CDR3 is 17 residues long. V lost 5 bases and J 0 bases, leaving 17 bases between the germline ends. Per the germline V gene, CDR1 is SGHTA and CDR2 is FQGTGA. Here the CDR3 reads CASSRAGGTPSYNEQFF. The covered CDR3 bases are TGTGCCAGCAGCAGAGCCGGAGGGACACCCTCCTACAATGAG.

Concerning this clone itself: The read halts 3 residues ahead of the CDR3 end, with the missing end drawn from the germline J gene. This rearrangement joins TRBV6-1 to TRBJ2-1; 8 bases line up with TRBD1. The CDR3 has 15 residues. V lost 4 bases, J lost 3 bases, and 5 bases stayed unmatched. Germline V lookup: CDR1 MNHNS, CDR2 SASEGT. The sequenced CDR3 bases are TGTGCCAGCAGTGGATCGACAGGGGACTACAATGAG. It translates to CASSGSTGDYNE. The entire CDR3 protein reads CASSGSTGDYNEQFF.

On this clone: The read terminates 3 residues ahead of where the CDR3 ends, so the germline J gene completes it. The chain uses TRBV11-2 and TRBJ2-5; 8 nucleotides align to TRBD2. The CDR3 spans 14 residues. Unmatched junction bases numbered 7, after V lost 4 bases and J lost 6 bases. Germline CDR1 is SGHAT and CDR2 is FQNNGV. CDR3 amino acids: CASSSAGEWKTQYF. CDR3 DNA, as far as it was read: TGTGCCAGCAGCTCAGCGGGAGAGTGGAAGACC. The variable domain in full, completed from reference TRBV11-2 and TRBJ2-5, reads EAGVAQSPRYKIIEKRQSVAFWCNPISGHATLYWYQQILGQGPKLLIQFQNNGVVDDSQLPKDRFSAERLKGVDSTLKIQPAKLEDSAVYLCASSSAGEWKTQYFGPGTRLLVL.

This clone was observed a handful of times. The read terminates 3 residues ahead of where the CDR3 ends, so the germline J gene completes it. The gene calls are TRBV29-1 and TRBJ2-7; 9 bases agree with TRBD1. CDR1 and CDR2 (germline): SQVTM, ANQGSEA. The V segment lost 7 bases and the J segment 1 base; nucleotides outside the gene matches: 8. The CDR3 runs to 14 residues. CDR3: CSGSTGGVSYEQYF. The covered CDR3 bases are TGCAGCGGATCGACAGGGGGAGTGTCCTACGAG.

The part of the CDR3 DNA that was read is TGCGCCAGCAGTCTCGACAGGACCAACTACGAG. As protein: CASSLDRTNYE. The whole CDR3 sequence reads CASSLDRTNYEQYF. The V call is TRBV5-1, the J call TRBJ2-7; D may be TRBD1 (6 bases). The CDR3 end falls 3 residues outside the read, so it is completed with the germline J gene. The germline gives CDR1 SGHRS, CDR2 YFSETQ. V was shortened by 5 bases and J by 3 bases, with 15 bases between the two germline ends. CDR3 length: 14 residues.

This clone has only a few counts. The read falls 3 residues short of the CDR3 end, and the missing part is taken from the germline J gene. The chain links TRBV11-2 to TRBJ2-4, with 7 bases matching TRBD1. Germline V gene lookup returns CDR1 SGHAT and CDR2 FQNNGV. This CDR3 spans 13 amino acids. CDR3: CASSLLQGEGQYF. The DNA read from the CDR3 is TGTGCCAGCAGCTTACTCCAGGGGGAAGGT. The entire variable domain, with the rest obtained from reference TRBV11-2 and TRBJ2-4, is as follows: EAGVAQSPRYKIIEKRQSVAFWCNPISGHATLYWYQQILGQGPKLLIQFQNNGVVDDSQLPKDRFSAERLKGVDSTLKIQPAKLEDSAVYLCASSLLQGEGQYFGAGTRLSVL.

This clone was seen a handful of times. The missing CDR3 end, 3 residues past where the read stops, is filled in from the germline J gene. V gene TRBV7-8 combines with J gene TRBJ2-7, with TRBD1 identical over 9 bases. The CDR3 has 15 residues. CDR1 SGHVS and CDR2 FQNEAQ come from the germline V gene. V gave up 5 bases and J gave up 4 bases; unmatched junction bases: 9. CDR3 DNA, as far as it was read: TGTGCCAGCAGCCACTCCGGACAGGGGACTTACGAG. This gives the protein CASSHSGQGTYE. The whole CDR3 protein is CASSHSGQGTYEQYF.

This clone was picked up a small number of times. The CDR3 end lies 3 residues beyond the end of the read and is filled in from the germline J gene. The V and J genes are TRBV18 and TRBJ2-2; TRBD1 might be the D (5 bases). The germline V and J ends were trimmed by 7 bases and 1 base, with 10 bases remaining between them. Looked up from germline, CDR1 is KGHSH and CDR2 is LQKENI. The CDR3 has 14 residues. CDR3 DNA (partial): TGTGCCAGCTTACCGCAGGGGAACACCGGGGAG. The encoded protein is CASLPQGNTGE. The CDR3 reads in full as CASLPQGNTGELFF.

This clone was picked up a small number of times. The read terminates 3 residues before the CDR3 end, so the remaining end is supplied by the germline J gene. This chain uses TRBV11-2 with TRBJ2-7; D remains ambiguous. The V gene lost 0 bases and the J gene lost 6 bases, with 15 bases spanning the gap. Germline V lookup: CDR1 SGHAT, CDR2 FQNNGV. CDR3 length: 15 residues. The CDR3 loop reads CASSLDGARSREQYF. Incomplete CDR3 DNA: TGTGCCAGCAGCTTAGACGGTGCTAGGAGTCGCGAG.

This clone was recorded at least ten times. The read ends 3 residues shy of where the CDR3 ends; the end is completed using the germline J gene. This sequence joins TRBV7-2 and TRBJ2-3; TRBD2 matches 10 bases. Germline-derived CDR1 and CDR2 are SGHTA and FQGNSA. The CDR3 runs 15 residues. V gave up 5 bases and J gave up 5 bases; unmatched junction bases: 7. The sequenced CDR3 bases are TGTGCCAGCAGCCTAATCGGACTAGCGGAAGATACG. It is translated as CASSLIGLAEDT. The full CDR3 protein reads CASSLIGLAEDTQYF.

The CDR3 sequence is CASSFREKLFF. The CDR3 DNA, read in part, is TGTGCCAGCAGCTTTCGTGAAAAA. V usage is TRBV11-2 and J usage is TRBJ1-4; D call uncertain. Read data end 3 residues before the CDR3 end; the end is taken from the germline J gene. Germline V gene lookup returns CDR1 SGHAT and CDR2 FQNNGV. There are 11 residues in the CDR3. V was shortened by 3 bases and J by 7 bases, with 3 bases between the two germline ends.

This clone was counted only a few times. Read data end 3 residues before the CDR3 end; the end is taken from the germline J gene. The V and J genes are TRBV5-1 and TRBJ2-1, with D maybe TRBD1 (5 bases). The germline V gene has CDR1 SGHRS and CDR2 YFSETQ. This CDR3 contains 14 residues. V lost 2 bases and J lost 6, with 12 bases in between. CDR3 DNA, as far as it was read: TGCGCCAGCAGCTTCGCCAGGGATTCCAATGAG. It encodes CASSFARDSNE. The full CDR3 protein is CASSFARDSNEQFF.

At least ten counts were recorded for this clone. The sequenced fragment ends 3 residues before the CDR3 boundary, so the rest is inferred from the germline J gene. The chain employs TRBV19 and TRBJ2-3, with 8 bases identical to TRBD1. Germline CDR1 is LNHDA and CDR2 is SQIVND (reference sequence). The CDR3 is 19 residues long. V lost 8 bases, J lost 5 bases, and 24 bases stayed unmatched. Partial CDR3 DNA: TGTGCCAGTGTAGGACCCCTCAACGGACAGGGATGGATAGAAGATACG. It encodes CASVGPLNGQGWIEDT. The full CDR3 protein reads CASVGPLNGQGWIEDTQYF. Looking up the rest from reference TRBV19 and TRBJ2-3 gives the full variable domain: DGGITQSPKYLFRKEGQNVTLSCEQNLNHDAMYWYRQDPGQGLRLIYYSQIVNDFQKGDIAEGYSVSREKKESFPLTVTSAQKNPTAFYLCASVGPLNGQGWIEDTQYFGPGTRLTVL.

This clone was found a few times. The part of the CDR3 DNA that was read is TGTGCCAGCAGTGAAGGACAGGGGAGA. It encodes CASSEGQGR. The full CDR3 reads CASSEGQGRAFF. This chain links TRBV6-1 with TRBJ1-1, with 8 bases matching TRBD1. The CDR3 is cut off 3 residues early in the read; its end comes from the germline J gene. Germline V gives CDR1 MNHNS, CDR2 SASEGT. This CDR3 is 12 amino acids long.